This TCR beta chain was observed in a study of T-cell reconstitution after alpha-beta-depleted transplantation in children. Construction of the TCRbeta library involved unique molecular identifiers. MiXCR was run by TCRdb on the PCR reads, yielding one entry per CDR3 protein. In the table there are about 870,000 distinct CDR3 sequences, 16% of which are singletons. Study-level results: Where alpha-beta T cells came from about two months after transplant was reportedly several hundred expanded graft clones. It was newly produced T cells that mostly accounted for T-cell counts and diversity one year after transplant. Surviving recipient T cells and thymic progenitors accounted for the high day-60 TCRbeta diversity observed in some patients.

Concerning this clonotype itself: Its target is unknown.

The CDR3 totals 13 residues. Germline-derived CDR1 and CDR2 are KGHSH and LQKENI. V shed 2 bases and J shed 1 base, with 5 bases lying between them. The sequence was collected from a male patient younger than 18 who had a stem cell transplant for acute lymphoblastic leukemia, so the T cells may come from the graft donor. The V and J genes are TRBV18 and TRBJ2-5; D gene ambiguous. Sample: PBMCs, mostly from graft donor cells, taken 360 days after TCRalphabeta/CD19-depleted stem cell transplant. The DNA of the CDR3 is TGTGCCAGCTCACCAGAACCCCAAGAGACCCAGTACTTC. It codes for CASSPEPQETQYF.